The sequence of this T cell receptor (beta chain) was determined in a study of early T cells in non-severe SARS-CoV-2 infection. Study information: Unsorted whole-blood RNA was sequenced in bulk, leaving chains unpaired. The study's findings and limits: Missing private and CD4 specificities, VDJdb matching favored anti-spike CD8 responses.

Germline CDR1 SNHLY, CDR2 FYNNEI. This CDR3 contains 16 residues. V lost 6 bases to trimming and J lost 3 bases, with 15 bases between them. Researchers attached unique molecular identifiers to individual cDNA molecules. MiXCR was run by TCRdb on the 5' RACE reads, yielding one entry per CDR3 protein. The data show 75,000 to 95,000 distinct CDR3 sequences, around 16% seen once. As to this clonotype: Its antigen is currently unknown.

The material was whole blood, obtained at baseline. This receptor was identified in an adult who was a healthcare worker with PCR-confirmed SARS-CoV-2 infection or an uninfected control (not recorded which). This chain connects TRBV2 to TRBJ1-6; D call uncertain. CDR3 protein: CASSLEGGLYNSPLHF. In nucleotides, the CDR3 is TGTGCCAGCAGCCTTGAGGGCGGCCTCTATAATTCACCCCTCCACTTT.